Each of the 20 T cell receptor beta chains below was sequenced from the same sample in a study of T cells after somatic rescue of genetic block. The protocol was immunoSEQ multiplex PCR, while the TCRdb copy is restricted to in-frame clones and leaves out a portion. The table lists roughly 51,000 clones, around 96% of them singletons. The sequencing sample was made of peripheral blood mononuclear cells (PBMCs). The receptors derive from a child younger than two.

The gene calls are TRBV30 and TRBJ2-1; TRBD2 matches at 9 bases. V was pared by 3 bases and J by 2 bases, with 2 bases of the junction left unmatched. In germline, CDR1 is GTSNPN, CDR2 SVGIG (reference sequence). The CDR3 sequence is 14 residues long. The CDR3 here is CAWSLAGAYNEQFF. The CDR3 bases are TGTGCCTGGAGCTTAGCGGGAGCCTACAATGAGCAGTTCTTC.

The chain couples TRBV5-6 to TRBJ2-3, with D possibly being TRBD1 (5 bases). This CDR3 is built from 14 residues. Germline CDR1 is SGHDT and CDR2 is YYEEEE. V was trimmed by 1 base and J by 4 bases, leaving 10 bases between them. The CDR3 sequence: CASSLMTVADTQYF. Here the CDR3 DNA reads TGTGCCAGCAGCTTGATGACAGTGGCAGATACGCAGTATTTT.

The CDR3 DNA follows: TGCAGCGTTGCCCCAGGGGAGGAGTTCTTC. Residues: CSVAPGEEFF. The chain joins TRBV29-1 to TRBJ2-1; D may be TRBD1 or TRBD2 (6 bases each). Germline CDR1 is SQVTM and CDR2 is ANQGSEA. The CDR3 has 10 amino acids. Trimming removed 4 bases from V and 14 bases from J, with 12 bases in between.

This clone was seen a single time. The V call is TRBV30, the J call TRBJ2-3; no clear D. The CDR3 consists of 14 residues. The germline V gene encodes CDR1 GTSNPN and CDR2 SVGIG (reference sequence). With 0 bases removed from V and 6 bases from J, the gap between germline ends came to 13 bases. The DNA for the CDR3 is TGTGCCTGGAGTGTATCGGGCCTTTATGATACGCAGTATTTT. Protein: CAWSVSGLYDTQYF. Together with reference TRBV30 and TRBJ2-3, the CDR3 gives the full variable domain: SQTIHQWPATLVQPVGSPLSLECTVEGTSNPNLYWYRQAAGRGLQLLFYSVGIGQISSEVPQNLSASRPQDRQFILSSKKLLLSDSGFYLCAWSVSGLYDTQYFGPGTRLTVL.

DNA of the CDR3: TGTGCCAGCGGCGGGACAGGGAATGAAAAACTGTTTTTT. This codes for CASGGTGNEKLFF. V is TRBV6-1 and J is TRBJ1-4, with 9 nucleotides matching TRBD1. The germline CDR1 and CDR2 sequences are MNHNS and SASEGT. The J segment lost 5 bases and the V segment lost 8 bases, leaving 3 bases of the junction unmatched. The CDR3 runs to 13 residues.

The chain carries TRBV15 and TRBJ2-1; 12 bases line up with TRBD2. The CDR3 contains 15 residues. Germline assignment: CDR1 LNHNV and CDR2 YYDKDF (reference sequence). The trim removed 0 bases at V and 7 bases at J, leaving 1 base unmatched. As DNA, the CDR3 is TGTGCCACCAGCAGAGATGGGACTAGCGGGAATGAGCAGTTCTTC. Translated: CATSRDGTSGNEQFF.

The gene calls are TRBV19 and TRBJ2-3, with TRBD2 matching 10 bases. The CDR3 spans 16 residues. V lost 3 bases and J lost 2; bases outside the gene matches: 5. CDR1 and CDR2 from the germline V gene are LNHDA and SQIVND (reference sequence). CDR3 in DNA: TGTGCCAGTAGTATGTCTAGCGGGAGACCCACAGATACGCAGTATTTT. As protein: CASSMSSGRPTDTQYF.

V and J are TRBV6-5 and TRBJ2-7; D is ambiguous. Germline lookup yields CDR1 MNHEY and CDR2 SVGAGI. The V end lost 6 bases, the J end lost 7 bases, and 13 bases lay between the germline ends. This CDR3 contains 12 residues. The CDR3 reads CASSTSLGEQYF. The CDR3, as DNA: TGTGCCAGCAGCACCTCTCTAGGAGAGCAGTACTTC.

The rearrangement joins TRBV6-1 to TRBJ2-1, with TRBD1 matching 7 bases. Germline V gene data show CDR1 as MNHNS and CDR2 as SASEGT. V gave up 4 bases and J gave up 8 bases; unmatched junction bases: 5. The CDR3 covers 13 residues. The CDR3 region is CASSGMDRYEQFF. Here the CDR3 DNA reads TGTGCCAGCAGTGGGATGGACAGGTATGAGCAGTTCTTC.

This chain uses TRBV27 with TRBJ2-4; no clear D gene. This CDR3 is built from 13 residues. Germline V lookup: CDR1 MNHEY, CDR2 SMNVEV (reference sequence). With 5 bases removed from V and 0 bases from J, the gap between germline ends came to 5 bases. The CDR3 DNA follows: TGTGCCAGCAGTCCCCGAGCCAAAAACATTCAGTACTTC. Translation: CASSPRAKNIQYF.

This clone was detected once. The chain joins TRBV21-1 to TRBJ2-3; the D call in the table, TRBD2, was not verified against the DNA. TRBV21-1 is a pseudogene locus. This CDR3 spans 15 amino acids. For the CDR3, the DNA is TGTGCCAGCAGCAAAGTTTCTGGGCGGGGAGATACGCAGTATTTT. Amino acid sequence: CASSKVSGRGDTQYF.

The chain joins TRBV30 to TRBJ2-7, with D possibly TRBD1 on 5 matching bases. V was cut by 3 bases and J by 3 bases, with 12 bases left in between. Germline V gene sequence: CDR1 GTSNPN, CDR2 SVGIG (reference sequence). The CDR3 is 13 residues long. The CDR3 DNA reads as TGTGCCTGGAGACAGGCGTTATACTACGAGCAGTACTTC. Its protein product is CAWRQALYYEQYF.

This chain uses TRBV29-1 with TRBJ1-1, with 11 bases fitting TRBD1. Per the germline V gene, CDR1 is SQVTM and CDR2 is ANQGSEA. The CDR3 covers 13 residues. V lost 6 bases, J lost 5 bases, and 5 bases stayed unmatched. DNA of the CDR3: TGCAGCGTGAAGGGGACAGGGGGGACTGAAGCTTTCTTT. Protein: CSVKGTGGTEAFF.

About this clone itself: In the same sample, other DNA sequences code for this CDR3. CDR3 amino acids: CASSIGSSYEQYF. The CDR3 nucleotides are TGTGCCAGTAGTATAGGCTCATCCTACGAGCAGTACTTC. The rearrangement uses TRBV19 and TRBJ2-7; D is undetermined. Germline CDR1 and CDR2: LNHDA and SQIVND (reference sequence). The V end lost 1 base, the J end lost 1 base, and 5 bases lay between the germline ends. CDR3 length equals 13 residues. The complete variable domain, with remaining parts taken from reference TRBV19 and TRBJ2-7, reads DGGITQSPKYLFRKEGQNVTLSCEQNLNHDAMYWYRQDPGQGLRLIYYSQIVNDFQKGDIAEGYSVSREKKESFPLTVTSAQKNPTAFYLCASSIGSSYEQYFGPGTRLTVT.

The rearrangement uses TRBV2 and TRBJ2-1, with unresolved D. The V gene lost 4 bases and the J gene lost 9 bases, with 10 bases spanning the gap. CDR1 is SNHLY, CDR2 FYNNEI, per germline. The CDR3 consists of 12 residues. The CDR3 DNA sequence: TGTGCCAGCAGTGTGGTGGTGGGTGAGCAGTTCTTC. Residues: CASSVVVGEQFF.

The chain employs TRBV27 and TRBJ2-7, with unresolved D. V shed 0 bases and J shed 3 bases, with 6 bases lying between them. The germline gives CDR1 MNHEY, CDR2 SMNVEV (reference sequence). The CDR3 is 13 amino acids. The CDR3 DNA is TGTGCCAGCAGTTTATCACAAAACTACGAGCAGTACTTC. Translating gives CASSLSQNYEQYF.

The J gene is TRBJ1-1, the V gene TRBV6-5; unclear D gene. V lost 0 bases and J lost 3, with 11 bases in between. Germline CDR1 and CDR2: MNHEY and SVGAGI. The CDR3 extends over 15 amino acids. This CDR3 is CASSYSGVRDTEAFF. CDR3 nucleotides: TGTGCCAGCAGTTACTCCGGAGTCCGGGACACTGAAGCTTTCTTT.

The chain recombines TRBV6-5 with TRBJ1-3, with D tentatively TRBD1 (6 bases). Germline CDR1 and CDR2: MNHEY and SVGAGI. The CDR3 length is 13 residues. V lost 5 bases and J 1 base, leaving 6 bases between the germline ends. DNA for the CDR3: TGTGCCAGCAGTACAGGGTCTGGAAACACCATATATTTT. Its translation: CASSTGSGNTIYF.

V gene TRBV7-2 combines with J gene TRBJ2-7, with 14 nucleotides matching TRBD2. The CDR3 extends over 17 amino acids. Germline-derived CDR1 and CDR2 are SGHTA and FQGNSA. With V trimmed by 4 bases and J by 2 bases, 7 bases remained unmatched. CDR3 loop: CASSWGLAGDPPYEQYF. The CDR3 nucleotides are TGTGCCAGCAGCTGGGGACTAGCGGGAGACCCCCCCTACGAGCAGTACTTC.

This sequence joins TRBV7-8 and TRBJ1-1, with a weak D call TRBD1 (6 bases). V lost 4 bases to trimming and J lost 1 base, with 16 bases between them. Germline CDR1 reads SGHVS; CDR2 reads FQNEAQ. This CDR3 comprises 16 residues. The CDR3 reads CASSSLSTGGNTEAFF. CDR3 nucleotides: TGTGCCAGCAGCTCCTTATCGACAGGAGGGAACACTGAAGCTTTCTTT.